A single T cell receptor beta chain is shown here with its context. The antigen is not known. The V gene's germline CDR1 is DFQATT and CDR2 SNEGSKA (reference sequence). CDR3 size: 13 residues. Trimming cost V 5 bases and J 7 bases; bases outside gene matches: 4. A second PCR of about 6 to 11 cycles used a sample-barcoded 5' primer and a J-beta primer mix. TCRdb re-analysed the 5' RACE reads in MiXCR, keeping a single row per CDR3 protein. The sample records about 320,000 distinct CDR3 sequences, 27% being singletons. The data were taken from a study of blood T cells in healthy people across ages. Study-wide findings and caveats: Expanded clonotype changes were possibly confounded by unknown donor CMV status. Aged donors had fewer naive CD4+ cells and lower diversity than long-lived donors.

Healthy individuals of Caucasian origin from Russia, aged about 6 to 100, served as donors. This TCR was recovered from a woman aged 70-85 years in good health. V is TRBV20-1 and J is TRBJ2-2; 10 bases fit TRBD2. Sequenced input: blood. CDR3 protein: CSALAGGGGELFF. The CDR3, as DNA: TGCAGTGCTTTAGCGGGAGGTGGCGGGGAGCTGTTTTTT.